This T cell receptor (beta chain) was identified during a study of CD8 T cells in cerebrospinal fluid in Alzheimer's disease (dated by TCRdb to about 2020). Broadly, across the study: The study used two single-cell methods, plate-based nested PCR sequencing and droplet-based sequencing, to evaluate clonal expansion of CSF T cells. A total of around 25 samples were covered by the CSF gene-expression analysis, which included Parkinson's disease patients. This study tested whether clonally expanded T cells could be found in cerebrospinal fluid from healthy elderly individuals and from patients with neurodegenerative disease. The droplet-based CSF comparison of patients and controls included roughly 10 healthy controls (roughly 11,000 cells) and roughly 10 patients with MCI or Alzheimer's disease (around 9,900 cells).

The CDR3 goes from the cysteine to the phenylalanine over 13 residues. DNA for this receptor is not on file. CDR1 SEHNR and CDR2 FQNEAQ are derived from the germline V gene (reference sequence). Results the study describes overall, beyond this receptor: The EBV-specific clones were neither the most highly expanded clones nor enriched among patients. The authors warned that finding EBV-specific TCRs in CSF does not prove a causal connection between EBV and Alzheimer's disease. A higher percentage of TCRs was made up by the largest CSF clone in patients with MCI or Alzheimer's disease than in controls. When the data were pooled, 4 of 6 Alzheimer's patients but only 1 of 10 healthy subjects had a highly expanded clone, defined as one making up at least 3% of TCRs. Only samples with detectable clones (about 11 healthy, 5 MCI, 5 AD, 6 PD) were included in the overall clonality comparison.

The receptor library was made with 10x single-cell sequencing. CSF cells were profiled with 10X Genomics single-cell V(D)J and 5' gene-expression libraries. CSF single-cell TCR libraries were sequenced on an Illumina NextSeq550. From the authors' description of their analysis: After V(D)J reads were mapped to the vdj-GRCh38 alts ensemble 2.0.0 reference, the Cell Ranger vdj pipeline was used to analyse the reads. Clonotypes were defined as cell barcodes sharing the same set of productive CDR3 nucleotide sequences. To link clonality with transcriptional profiles, clonotype information was incorporated into Seurat v3.0 gene-expression metadata. Any CSF cell with more than 1,800 genes, more than 7,500 UMIs or more than 10% mitochondrial reads was removed. CDR3-beta sequences were compared against VDJdb to identify TCRs with known antigen specificity. Only TCRs with complete alpha and beta chains were included in the network analysis of clone sharing, which used the R package qgraph. TCRdb reprocessed the reads, and each CDR3 protein sequence is entered once, without DNA. The V and J calls and clone size come from TCRdb's table, not from the authors' own analysis. The data table for this sample lists some 970 distinct CDR3 sequences. Under 12% of the sample comes from the top ten.

This clonotype counts as medium-sized (0.01 to 0.1%) based on its frequency; no count is recorded. There is no known antigen for this receptor. Acute infectious disease was absent in all participants, and all participants were in good physical condition. Neurodegeneration in patients was confirmed with biomarkers including neurofilament, amyloid-beta and tau. Live CSF cells for droplet-based sequencing were sorted with a live/dead marker. CSF was obtained by lumbar puncture, and immune cells were pelleted by centrifugation at 300g. CSF samples were checked for red blood cells, and any sample contaminated with blood was excluded. CSF cells were cryopreserved in freezing medium, frozen overnight at -80 °C, and then stored in liquid nitrogen. Before analysis, CSF samples were kept in storage for less than six months.

This receptor chain uses TRBV7-9 and TRBJ1-2; the TCRdb call, TRBD1, lacks DNA for checking. The receptor was isolated from a human donor with mild cognitive impairment. Sequences were obtained from cerebrospinal fluid. This receptor carries the CDR3 CASTPDGSIGYTF.